This T cell receptor beta chain was retrieved from a study of blood T cell repertoires in COVID-19 (dated by TCRdb to about 2020). Regarding the study in general: Samples from collaborators originated in the United States, Italy and Spain and spanned both the acute and convalescent phases of COVID-19. The material from the prospective study consisted of cDNA or gDNA derived from T cells, B-cell-depleted T cells, or PBMCs. The dataset comprised deeply sampled blood TCRbeta repertoires from subjects exposed to, actively infected with, or recovered from COVID-19. A freely available public database, intended as a resource for researchers studying the immune response to SARS-CoV-2, is where the repertoires were released. The samples were drawn from two sources: the first 160 participants of the ongoing ImmuneRACE study, and fewer than 1,500 subjects contributed by 6 global collaborators. The sample metadata nearly always contained a de-identified subject ID, COVID-19 status, age in years and sex. HLA class I and class II types, where available, came from metadata supplied by the sample provider rather than from assay-based typing.

A note on this clone: The antigen it recognizes is unknown. Base-call qualities are not available, and no considerably larger clone is one nucleotide away.

TCRbeta CDR3 regions were amplified from genomic DNA by means of the immunoSEQ Assay, a bias-controlled multiplex PCR. In the original analysis: Nucleated cell counts per sample were estimated from amplification of reference gene primers within the assay. To quantify the absolute abundance of each unique TCRbeta CDR3 rearrangement, sequence reads were collapsed and filtered. Productive Simpson clonality was computed per sample as the square root of Simpson's diversity index over productive rearrangements. Sourced from immuneACCESS, this table was stored by TCRdb with only in-frame sequences that have V and J called. A share of the clones is absent; for the studies checked, an unresolved V gene accounts for under half, and the remainder has no known explanation. V and J calls and clone size are as listed in that table; D and trimming were resolved from the DNA. Counted in this sample were some 110,000 clones; 82% of them appeared once. Under 8% of the sample rests with the top ten.

The cysteine opens and the phenylalanine closes a CDR3 of 17 amino acids. Of the read, only the CDR3 DNA is kept; its 51 bases are in frame from base 1. Compared with germline, V lacks 5 bases and J lacks 6 bases; bases without a gene match: 13. CDR1 and CDR2, per the germline V gene, are SGHRS and YFSETQ. Collaborating institutions collected whole blood in K2EDTA tubes following their own protocols. For TCRbeta analysis, collaborators shipped samples in one of three forms: frozen whole blood, isolated PBMCs, or DNA extracted from either of those sample types. Results and caveats for the whole study, not just this receptor: Clinical and demographic metadata were provided uncurated, with the amount varying by source and participant.

The receptor chain draws on TRBV5-1 and TRBJ2-1, and 11 junction bases match TRBD1. The sequence was obtained from a man between 65 and 85 years old with acute or convalescent COVID-19. The specimen was peripheral blood. The DNA reads as follows: TGCGCCAGCAGTCAAAGTACGGGACAGGGGGTGGGCAATGAGCAGTTCTTC. This sequence encodes CASSQSTGQGVGNEQFF.